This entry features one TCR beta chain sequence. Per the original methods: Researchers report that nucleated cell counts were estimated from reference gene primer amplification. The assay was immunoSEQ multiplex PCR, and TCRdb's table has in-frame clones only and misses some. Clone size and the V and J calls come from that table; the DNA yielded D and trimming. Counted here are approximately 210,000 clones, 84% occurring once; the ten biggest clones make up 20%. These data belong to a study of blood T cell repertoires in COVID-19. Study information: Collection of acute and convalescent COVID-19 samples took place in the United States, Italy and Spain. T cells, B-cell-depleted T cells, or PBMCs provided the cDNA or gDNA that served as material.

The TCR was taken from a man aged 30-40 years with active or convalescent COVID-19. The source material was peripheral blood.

The CDR3 sequence: CASSKTSGSYNEQFF. CDR3 DNA: TGTGCCAGCAGCAAAACTAGCGGCTCCTACAATGAGCAGTTCTTC. The chain carries TRBV5-4 and TRBJ2-1, with 8 bases identical to TRBD2. The V segment lost 4 bases and the J segment 0 bases; nucleotides outside the gene matches: 3. The CDR3 runs to 15 residues. From germline, CDR1 is SGHNT and CDR2 YYREEE (reference sequence).